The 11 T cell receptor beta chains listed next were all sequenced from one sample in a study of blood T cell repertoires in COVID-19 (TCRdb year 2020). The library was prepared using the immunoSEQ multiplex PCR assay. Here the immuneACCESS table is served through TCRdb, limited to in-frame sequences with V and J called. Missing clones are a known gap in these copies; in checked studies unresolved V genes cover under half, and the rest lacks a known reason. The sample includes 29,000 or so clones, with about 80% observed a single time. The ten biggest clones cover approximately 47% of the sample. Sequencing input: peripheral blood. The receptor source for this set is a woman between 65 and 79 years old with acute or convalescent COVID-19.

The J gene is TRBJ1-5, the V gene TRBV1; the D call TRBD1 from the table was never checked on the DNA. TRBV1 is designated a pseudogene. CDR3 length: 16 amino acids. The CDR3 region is CTSSQDRTGVNQPQHF. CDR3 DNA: TGCACCAGCAGCCAAGATCGGACAGGGGTCAATCAGCCCCAGCATTTT.

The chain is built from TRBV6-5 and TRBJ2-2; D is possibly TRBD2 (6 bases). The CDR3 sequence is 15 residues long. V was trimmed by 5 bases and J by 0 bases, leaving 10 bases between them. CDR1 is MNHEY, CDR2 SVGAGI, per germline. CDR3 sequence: CASSRRLANTGELFF. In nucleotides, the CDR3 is TGTGCCAGCAGTCGTCGACTAGCGAACACCGGGGAGCTGTTTTTT.

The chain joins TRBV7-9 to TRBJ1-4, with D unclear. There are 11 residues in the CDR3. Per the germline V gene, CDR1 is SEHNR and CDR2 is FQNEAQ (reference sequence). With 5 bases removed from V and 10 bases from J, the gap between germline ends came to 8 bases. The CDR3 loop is CASSLGPKLFF. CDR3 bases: TGTGCCAGCAGCCTGGGCCCAAAACTGTTTTTT.

CDR3 DNA: TGCGCCAGCAGCCAAGTCCCGTCAGGGAGGGACTATGGCTACACCTTC. It codes for CASSQVPSGRDYGYTF. The rearrangement joins TRBV4-3 to TRBJ1-2, with D possibly TRBD1 on 5 matching bases. The CDR3 runs 16 residues. Germline V gene data show CDR1 as LGHNA and CDR2 as YSLEER. Trimming took off 1 base at V and 3 bases at J, with 15 bases between the two ends.

DNA of the CDR3: TGTGCCAGCAGCCAAGGAAGGGGTACCTACAATGAGCAGTTCTTC. It encodes CASSQGRGTYNEQFF. The genes are TRBV3-1 (or the pseudogene TRBV3-2) and TRBJ2-1; possibly TRBD1 for D (5 bases). V dropped 1 base and J dropped 2 bases, with 9 bases sitting between them. Per germline, CDR1 LGHDT and CDR2 YNNKEL (reference sequence). CDR3 size: 15 residues.

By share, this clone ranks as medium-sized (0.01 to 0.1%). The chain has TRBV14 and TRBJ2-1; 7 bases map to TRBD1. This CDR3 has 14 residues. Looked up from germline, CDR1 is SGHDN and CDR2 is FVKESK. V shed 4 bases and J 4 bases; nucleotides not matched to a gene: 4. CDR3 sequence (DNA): TGTGCCAGCAGCCCGCAACAGGGGTACAATGAGCAGTTCTTC. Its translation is CASSPQQGYNEQFF.

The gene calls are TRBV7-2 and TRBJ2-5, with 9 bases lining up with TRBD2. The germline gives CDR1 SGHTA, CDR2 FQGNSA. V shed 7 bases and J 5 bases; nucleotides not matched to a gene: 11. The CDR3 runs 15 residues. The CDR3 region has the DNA TGTGCCAGCAACCGGCGGGAGGGCCTAGGGGAGACCCAGTACTTC. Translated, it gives CASNRREGLGETQYF.

The CDR3 loop is CASRTDRGLYEQYF. The DNA of the CDR3 is TGTGCCAGCAGAACAGACAGGGGGCTCTACGAGCAGTACTTC. The chain carries TRBV6-5 and TRBJ2-7; TRBD1 agrees at 10 bases. The germline V gene has CDR1 MNHEY and CDR2 SVGAGI. The junction had 5 bases not matched to a gene; V was cut back by 6 bases and J by 3 bases. The CDR3 has 14 amino acids.

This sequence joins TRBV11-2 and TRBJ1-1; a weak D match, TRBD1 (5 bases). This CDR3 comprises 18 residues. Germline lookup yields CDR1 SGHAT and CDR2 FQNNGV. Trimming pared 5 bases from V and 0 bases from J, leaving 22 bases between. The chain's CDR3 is CASSPSGPGGRMNTEAFF. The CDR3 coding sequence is TGTGCCAGCAGCCCCTCGGGCCCGGGGGGAAGGATGAACACTGAAGCTTTCTTT.

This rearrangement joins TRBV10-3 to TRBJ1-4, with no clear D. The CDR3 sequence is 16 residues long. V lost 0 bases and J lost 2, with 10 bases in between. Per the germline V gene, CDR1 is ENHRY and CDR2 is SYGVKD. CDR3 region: CAISESLGRTNEKLFF. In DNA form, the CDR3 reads TGTGCCATCAGTGAGTCCTTGGGGAGGACTAATGAAAAACTGTTTTTT.

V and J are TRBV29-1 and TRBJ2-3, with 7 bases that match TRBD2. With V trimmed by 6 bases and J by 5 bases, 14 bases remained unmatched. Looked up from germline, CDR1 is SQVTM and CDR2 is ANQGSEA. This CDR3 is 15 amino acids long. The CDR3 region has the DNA TGCAGCGTGGTCCATGGGGGGAGGGGAGAAGATACGCAGTATTTT. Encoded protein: CSVVHGGRGEDTQYF.